These 7 T cell receptor beta chains share one sample of origin, sequenced in a study of identical twins. MiXCR was run by TCRdb on the 5' RACE reads, yielding one entry per CDR3 protein. The sample lists some 1,700,000 distinct CDR3 sequences, about 31% seen once, with 0.27% in the top ten. Sequenced sample: cord blood. The receptor set was obtained from a newborn girl in good health.

This chain links TRBV19 with TRBJ1-2; a possible D gene is TRBD1 (5 bases). Germline V CDR1 and CDR2: LNHDA, SQIVND (reference sequence). The CDR3 consists of 12 residues. V was cut by 3 bases and J by 8 bases, with 10 bases left in between. CDR3 sequence reads: CASSIAGRGYTF. In DNA, the CDR3 is TGTGCCAGTAGTATCGCGGGGCGAGGCTACACCTTC.

Notes on this clonotype: Possible read error: a much larger clone is one base away. This sequence joins TRBV10-3 and TRBJ2-3, with D maybe TRBD2 (6 bases). Trimming took 8 bases from V and 5 from J, leaving 8 bases between them. Looked up from germline, CDR1 is ENHRY and CDR2 is SYGVKD. This CDR3 is 11 amino acids long. The CDR3 DNA is TGTGCCATCGTGGGGGGAGATACGCAGTATTTT. It yields the protein CAIVGGDTQYF.

This clonotype has more than one count but fewer than ten. V and J are TRBV6-1 and TRBJ2-3, with TRBD2 identical over 11 bases. V gave up 1 base and J gave up 11 bases; unmatched junction bases: 5. In germline, CDR1 is MNHNS, CDR2 SASEGT. This CDR3 contains 14 residues. The CDR3: CASSEVSGTSGQYF. The DNA for the CDR3 is TGTGCCAGCAGTGAAGTTTCTGGGACTAGCGGGCAGTATTTT.

The J gene is TRBJ2-3, the V gene TRBV7-2; D might be TRBD2 (6 bases). Germline assignment: CDR1 SGHTA and CDR2 FQGNSA. CDR3 length: 16 residues. V lost 5 bases, J lost 0 bases, and 15 bases lay in between. CDR3 residues: CASSPFWGTSTDTQYF. Here the CDR3 DNA reads TGTGCCAGCAGCCCCTTCTGGGGGACTAGCACAGATACGCAGTATTTT.

This clonotype was detected a few times. This chain joins TRBV20-1 and TRBJ1-6; D gene ambiguous. The CDR3 runs 10 residues. Trimming left V 7 bases short and J 9 bases short, with 7 bases between. The V gene's germline CDR1 is DFQATT and CDR2 SNEGSKA (reference sequence). This chain's CDR3 is CSVYGSPLHF. The DNA for the CDR3 is TGCAGTGTATACGGTTCACCCCTCCACTTT.

This chain joins TRBV5-1 and TRBJ2-5; 7 bases fit TRBD1. Germline V gives CDR1 SGHRS, CDR2 YFSETQ. The CDR3 spans 15 residues. The V gene end was trimmed by 2 bases and the J gene end by 5 bases; junction bases not matched to a gene: 9. CDR3 sequence reads: CASSLQTGKRETQYF. The CDR3 DNA sequence: TGCGCCAGCAGCTTACAGACAGGGAAGCGGGAGACCCAGTACTTC.

With regard to this clonotype: Compared with germline, one end of the junction differs, possibly owing to a read error. V and J are TRBV7-7 and TRBJ1-4; D may be TRBD1 (5 bases). The germline CDR1 and CDR2 sequences are SSHAT and FNYEAQ (reference sequence). CDR3 length equals 15 residues. In DNA form, the CDR3 reads TGTGCTAGCAGTAACGGGGCCGCAACTAATGAAAAACTGTTTTTT. Protein product: CASSNGAATNEKLFF.